This T cell receptor (beta chain) derives from a study of neurological immune-mediated disorders. A single run covered 15-18 subjects with over 160 million TCR-beta sequences. One entry per CDR3 protein results from TCRdb running MiXCR on the 5' RACE reads. The sample includes 84,000 or so distinct CDR3 sequences, about 9.3% of them seen just once. As concerns this clonotype: Its antigen is as yet unknown. One junction end disagrees with the germline gene, perhaps due to a read error.

Study observations and caveats: None of the CDR3 amino acid sequences of expanded clones were shared across subjects, and this suggested private repertoires in all groups.

This CDR3 is built from 16 residues. CDR1 is SGHRS and CDR2 is YFSETQ in the germline V gene. The sequenced material came from PBMCs. The chain uses TRBV5-1 and TRBJ2-2; D is possibly TRBD1 or TRBD2 (5 bases each). The clonotype comes from a man aged 40-49 years in good health. The CDR3 nucleotides are TGCGCCAGTAGCCACGGGACCGGCGCTGGCACCGTGGAGCTGTTTTTT. Translating it yields CASSHGTGAGTVELFF.